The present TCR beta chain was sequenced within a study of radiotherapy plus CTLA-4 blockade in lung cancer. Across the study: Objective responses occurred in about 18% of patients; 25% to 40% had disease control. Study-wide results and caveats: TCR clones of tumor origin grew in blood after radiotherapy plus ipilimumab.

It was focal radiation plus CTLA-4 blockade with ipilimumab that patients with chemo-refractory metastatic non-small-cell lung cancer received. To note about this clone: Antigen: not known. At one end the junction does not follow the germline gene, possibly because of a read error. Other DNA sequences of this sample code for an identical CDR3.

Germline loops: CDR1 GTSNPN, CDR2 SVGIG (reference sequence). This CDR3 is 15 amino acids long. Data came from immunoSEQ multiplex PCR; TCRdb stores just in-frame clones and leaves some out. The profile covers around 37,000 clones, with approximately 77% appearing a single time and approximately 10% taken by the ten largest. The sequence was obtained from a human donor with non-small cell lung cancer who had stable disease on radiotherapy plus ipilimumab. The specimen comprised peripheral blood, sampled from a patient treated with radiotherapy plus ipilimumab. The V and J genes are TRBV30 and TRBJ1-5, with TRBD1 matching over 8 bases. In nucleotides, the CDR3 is TGTGCCTGGAGTCAGGACAGGGTTAAGGGTCAGCCCCAACATTTT. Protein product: CAWSQDRVKGQPQHF.